Presented here are 5 T cell receptor beta chains from one specimen sequenced in a study of identical twins. Each CDR3 protein is one row after TCRdb ran MiXCR on the 5' RACE reads. The sample yields 350,000 to 400,000 distinct CDR3 sequences, 9% seen once. The sequencing input was naive T cells sorted from blood. These receptors all come from a woman aged 45 to 65 in good health.

This clonotype has more than one count but fewer than ten. The rearrangement links TRBV21-1 to TRBJ2-5; TRBD2, as called in the table, went unchecked against the DNA. TRBV21-1 is an annotated pseudogene. The CDR3 has 17 amino acids. The chain's CDR3 is CASSKRRLAGDRETQYF. As DNA, the CDR3 is TGTGCCAGCAGCAAGCGGAGACTAGCGGGAGATCGAGAGACCCAGTACTTC.

The chain combines TRBV28 with TRBJ2-3; D not resolved. The CDR3 loop spans 13 amino acids. Trimming pared 9 bases from V and 5 bases from J, leaving 15 bases between. CDR1 is MDHEN, CDR2 SYDVKM, per germline. CDR3 sequence reads: CASRMVSQDTQYF. Here the CDR3 DNA reads TGTGCCAGTAGAATGGTGTCCCAAGATACGCAGTATTTT.

In its sample, this clonotype was seen a few times. The CDR3 loop reads CASSKGQGYFYGYTF. CDR3 in DNA: TGTGCCAGCAGTAAGGGACAGGGTTACTTCTATGGCTACACCTTC. The gene calls are TRBV12-3 or TRBV12-4 and TRBJ1-2, with 9 bases fitting TRBD1. J lost 4 bases, V lost 5 bases, and 8 bases had no gene match. The CDR3 contains 15 residues.

The table lists this clonotype with a few counts. This chain joins TRBV6-5 and TRBJ1-1; D is undetermined. The CDR3 runs 14 residues. Germline V lookup: CDR1 MNHEY, CDR2 SVGAGI. Trimming took 10 bases from V and 0 from J, leaving 15 bases between them. The DNA for the CDR3 is TGTGCCACCGAGGTGGGCCCCCTGAACACTGAAGCTTTCTTT. Translating gives CATEVGPLNTEAFF.

This clonotype occurred many times. In DNA, the CDR3 is TGTGCCAGCAGCTTCCACAGGAACGAGCAGTTCTTC. It is translated as CASSFHRNEQFF. The J gene is TRBJ2-1, the V gene TRBV5-5; weak D call: TRBD1 (5 bases). The CDR3 is made up of 12 amino acids. Trimming cost V 2 bases and J 10 bases, with 10 bases left between them. Germline CDR1 reads SGHKS; CDR2 reads YYEKEE (reference sequence).